Listed here are 5 T cell receptor beta chains from one sample, sequenced in a study of blood T cell repertoires in COVID-19. Generated by immunoSEQ multiplex PCR, the TCRdb table keeps only in-frame clones and is missing some. The sample yields roughly 80,000 clones, around 84% seen once. The specimen was peripheral blood. The receptor set was obtained from a man aged 50-59 years with acute or convalescent COVID-19.

J is TRBJ2-3 and V is TRBV11-3; TRBD2 matches at 9 bases. The trim removed 1 base at V and 4 bases at J, leaving 3 bases unmatched. Per the germline V gene, CDR1 is SGHNT and CDR2 is YENEEA. CDR3 size: 15 residues. The CDR3 nucleotides read TGTGCCAGCAGCTTAGTAGCGGGAGTGGCAGATACGCAGTATTTT. Its translation is CASSLVAGVADTQYF.

V and J are TRBV6-6 and TRBJ1-2; 7 bases are shared with TRBD1. J was trimmed by 8 bases and V by 2 bases; bases with no gene match: 14. CDR3 length equals 16 residues. Germline values: CDR1 MNHNY, CDR2 SVGAGI (reference sequence). The CDR3 coding sequence is TGTGCCAGCAGTTACCGCGACGGAACAGGGGCCTGGGGCTACACCTTC. It yields the protein CASSYRDGTGAWGYTF.

The chain links TRBV2 to TRBJ2-7; 10 bases line up with TRBD2. Unmatched junction bases numbered 5, after V lost 11 bases and J lost 1 base. Germline V gene sequence: CDR1 SNHLY, CDR2 FYNNEI. The CDR3 consists of 13 residues. The CDR3 DNA reads TGTGCCTCCCGGACTAGCGGTTCCTACGAGCAGTACTTC. This translates into CASRTSGSYEQYF.

This chain links TRBV28 with TRBJ1-5; 8 bases are a match to TRBD1. The CDR3 is 14 residues long. The germline V gene has CDR1 MDHEN and CDR2 SYDVKM. V lost 7 bases to trimming and J lost 2 bases; unmatched junction nucleotides: 4. The CDR3 DNA is TGTGCCAGCACCCCGACAGGGGGCAATCAGCCCCAGCATTTT. This translates into CASTPTGGNQPQHF. Looking up the rest from reference TRBV28 and TRBJ1-5 gives the full variable domain: DVKVTQSSRYLVKRTGEKVFLECVQDMDHENMFWYRQDPGLGLRLIYFSYDVKMKEKGDIPEGYSVSREKKERFSLILESASTNQTSMYLCASTPTGGNQPQHFGDGTRLSIL.

The rearrangement links TRBV7-2 to TRBJ1-1; the D is unclear. Trimming removed 4 bases at V and 0 bases at J, with 6 bases between. CDR1 and CDR2 (germline): SGHTA, FQGNSA. The CDR3 is 13 residues long. CDR3 coding DNA: TGTGCCAGCAGCTCCATGTTGAACACTGAAGCTTTCTTT. Translating gives CASSSMLNTEAFF.